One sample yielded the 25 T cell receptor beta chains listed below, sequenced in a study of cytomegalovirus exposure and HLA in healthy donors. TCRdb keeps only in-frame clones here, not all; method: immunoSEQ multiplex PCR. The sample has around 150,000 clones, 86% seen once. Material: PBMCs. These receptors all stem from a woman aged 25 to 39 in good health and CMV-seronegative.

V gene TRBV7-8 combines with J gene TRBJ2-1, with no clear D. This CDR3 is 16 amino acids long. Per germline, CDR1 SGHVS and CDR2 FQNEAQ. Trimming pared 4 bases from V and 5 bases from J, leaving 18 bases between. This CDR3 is CASSSEFARWNNEQFF. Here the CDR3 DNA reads TGTGCCAGCAGCTCCGAATTCGCCCGTTGGAACAATGAGCAGTTCTTC.

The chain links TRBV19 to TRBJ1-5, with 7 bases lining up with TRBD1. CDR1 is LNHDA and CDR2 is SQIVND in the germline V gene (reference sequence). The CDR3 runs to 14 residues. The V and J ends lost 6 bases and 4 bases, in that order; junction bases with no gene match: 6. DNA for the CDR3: TGTGCCAGTAGCGCCGGGACAGCTAATCAGCCCCAGCATTTT. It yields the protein CASSAGTANQPQHF.

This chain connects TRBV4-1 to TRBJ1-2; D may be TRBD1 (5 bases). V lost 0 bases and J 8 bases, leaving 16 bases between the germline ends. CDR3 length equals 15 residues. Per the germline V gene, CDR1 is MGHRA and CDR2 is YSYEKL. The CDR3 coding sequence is TGCGCCAGCAGCCAAGATGGCTCGGGGGTTGGGGGCTACACCTTC. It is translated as CASSQDGSGVGGYTF.

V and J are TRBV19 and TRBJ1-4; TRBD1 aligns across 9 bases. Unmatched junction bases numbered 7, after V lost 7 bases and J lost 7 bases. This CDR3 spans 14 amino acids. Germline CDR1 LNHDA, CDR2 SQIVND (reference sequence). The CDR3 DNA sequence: TGTGCCAGTAAGCTACAGGGGGCGGGTGAAAAACTGTTTTTT. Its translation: CASKLQGAGEKLFF.

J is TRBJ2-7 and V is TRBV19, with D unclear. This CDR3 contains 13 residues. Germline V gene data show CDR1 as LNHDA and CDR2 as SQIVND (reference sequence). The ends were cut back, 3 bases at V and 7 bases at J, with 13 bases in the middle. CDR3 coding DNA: TGTGCCAGTAGTATCAGTCCCGCCGGGGAGCAGTACTTC. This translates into CASSISPAGEQYF.

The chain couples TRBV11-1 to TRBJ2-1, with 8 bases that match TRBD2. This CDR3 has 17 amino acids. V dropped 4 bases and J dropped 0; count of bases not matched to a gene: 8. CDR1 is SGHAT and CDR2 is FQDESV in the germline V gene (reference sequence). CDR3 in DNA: TGTGCCAGCAGCTCCAGCCGGGGGGGGAGCTCCTACAATGAGCAGTTCTTC. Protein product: CASSSSRGGSSYNEQFF.

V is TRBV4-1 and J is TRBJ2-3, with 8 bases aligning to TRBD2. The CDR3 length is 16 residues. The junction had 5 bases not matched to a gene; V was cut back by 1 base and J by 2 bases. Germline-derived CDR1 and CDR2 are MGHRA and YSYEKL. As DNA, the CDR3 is TGCGCCAGCAGCCAAGTGGGAGCGGGAGTCACAGATACGCAGTATTTT. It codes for CASSQVGAGVTDTQYF.

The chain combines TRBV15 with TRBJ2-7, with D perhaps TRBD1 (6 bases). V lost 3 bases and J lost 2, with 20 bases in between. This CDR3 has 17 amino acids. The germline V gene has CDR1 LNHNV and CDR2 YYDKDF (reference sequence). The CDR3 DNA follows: TGTGCCACCAGCAGTTCAGGGGTATGGGATCACCCCTACGAGCAGTACTTC. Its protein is CATSSSGVWDHPYEQYF.

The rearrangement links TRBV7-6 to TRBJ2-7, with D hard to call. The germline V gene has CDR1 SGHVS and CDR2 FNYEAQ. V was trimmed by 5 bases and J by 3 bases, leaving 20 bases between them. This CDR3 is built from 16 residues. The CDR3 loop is CASSHGASEFGYEQYF. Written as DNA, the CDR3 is TGTGCCAGCAGCCATGGAGCGTCCGAATTTGGCTACGAGCAGTACTTC.

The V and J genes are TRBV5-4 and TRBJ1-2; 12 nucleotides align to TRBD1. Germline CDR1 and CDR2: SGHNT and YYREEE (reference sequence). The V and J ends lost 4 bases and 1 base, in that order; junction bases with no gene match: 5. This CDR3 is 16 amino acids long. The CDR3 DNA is TGTGCCAGCAGCCGCGGGACAGGGGGCGATAACTATGGCTACACCTTC. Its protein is CASSRGTGGDNYGYTF.

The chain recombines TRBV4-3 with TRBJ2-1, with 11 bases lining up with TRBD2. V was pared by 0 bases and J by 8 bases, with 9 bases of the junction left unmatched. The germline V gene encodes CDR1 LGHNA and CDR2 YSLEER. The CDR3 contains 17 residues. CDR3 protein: CASSQDLVAGGPHEQFF. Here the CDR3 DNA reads TGCGCCAGCAGCCAAGATTTAGTAGCGGGGGGGCCCCATGAGCAGTTCTTC.

DNA of the CDR3: TGTGCCAGTAGTGCAACAGGGAATGGGGCCAACGTCCTGACTTTC. Translation gives CASSATGNGANVLTF. This sequence joins TRBV19 and TRBJ2-6, with D perhaps matching TRBD1 (6 bases). Germline CDR1 LNHDA, CDR2 SQIVND (reference sequence). The CDR3 is 15 residues long. V lost 5 bases to trimming and J lost 3 bases, with 11 bases between them.

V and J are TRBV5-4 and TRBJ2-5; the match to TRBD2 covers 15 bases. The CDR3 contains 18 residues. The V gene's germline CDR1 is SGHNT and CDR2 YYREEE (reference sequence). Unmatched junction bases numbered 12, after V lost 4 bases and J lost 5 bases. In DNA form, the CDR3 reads TGTGCCAGCAGCCCACCAGGACTAGCGGGAGGGCCTCGGGAGACCCAGTACTTC. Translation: CASSPPGLAGGPRETQYF.

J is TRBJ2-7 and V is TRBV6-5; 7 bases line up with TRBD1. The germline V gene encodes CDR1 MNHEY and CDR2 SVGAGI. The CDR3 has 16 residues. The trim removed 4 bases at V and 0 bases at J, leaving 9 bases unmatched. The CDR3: CASSSVGGFSSYEQYF. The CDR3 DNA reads TGTGCCAGCAGTTCAGTAGGGGGCTTTAGCTCCTACGAGCAGTACTTC.

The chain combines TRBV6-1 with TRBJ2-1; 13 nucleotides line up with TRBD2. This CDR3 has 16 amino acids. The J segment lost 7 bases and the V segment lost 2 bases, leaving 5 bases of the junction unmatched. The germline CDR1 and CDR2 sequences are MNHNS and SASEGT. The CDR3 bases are TGTGCCAGCAGTGAAACACTAGCGGGGGGGCCTAATGAGCAGTTCTTC. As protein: CASSETLAGGPNEQFF.

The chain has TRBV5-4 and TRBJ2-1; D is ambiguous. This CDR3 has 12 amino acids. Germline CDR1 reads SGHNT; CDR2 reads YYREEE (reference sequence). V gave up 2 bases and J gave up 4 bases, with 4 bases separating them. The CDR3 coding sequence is TGTGCCAGCAGCTTAGATTACAATGAGCAGTTCTTC. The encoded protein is CASSLDYNEQFF.

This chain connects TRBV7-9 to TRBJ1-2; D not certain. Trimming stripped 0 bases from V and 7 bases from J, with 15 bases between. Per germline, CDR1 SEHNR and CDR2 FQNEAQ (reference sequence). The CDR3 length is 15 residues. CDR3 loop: CASSLAEASFVGYTF. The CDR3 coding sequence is TGTGCCAGCAGCTTAGCGGAGGCCTCTTTCGTTGGCTACACCTTC.

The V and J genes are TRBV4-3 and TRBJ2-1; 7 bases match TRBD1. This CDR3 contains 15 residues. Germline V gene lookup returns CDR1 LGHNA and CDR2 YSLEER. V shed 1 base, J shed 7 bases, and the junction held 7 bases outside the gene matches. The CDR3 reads CASSQGTGPVNEQFF. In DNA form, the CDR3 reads TGCGCCAGCAGCCAAGGGACAGGTCCCGTTAATGAGCAGTTCTTC.

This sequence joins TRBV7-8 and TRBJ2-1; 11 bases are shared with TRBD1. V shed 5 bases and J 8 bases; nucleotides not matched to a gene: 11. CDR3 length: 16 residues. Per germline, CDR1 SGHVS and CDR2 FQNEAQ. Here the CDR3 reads CASSEMGQGVRDEQFF. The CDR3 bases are TGTGCCAGCAGCGAAATGGGACAGGGGGTAAGGGATGAGCAGTTCTTC.

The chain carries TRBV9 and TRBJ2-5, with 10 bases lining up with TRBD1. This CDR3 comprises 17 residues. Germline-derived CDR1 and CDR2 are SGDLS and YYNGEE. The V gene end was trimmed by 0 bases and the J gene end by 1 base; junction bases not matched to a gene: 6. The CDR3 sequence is CASSVALGQGFQETQYF. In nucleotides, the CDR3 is TGTGCCAGCAGCGTAGCGTTGGGACAGGGGTTCCAAGAGACCCAGTACTTC.

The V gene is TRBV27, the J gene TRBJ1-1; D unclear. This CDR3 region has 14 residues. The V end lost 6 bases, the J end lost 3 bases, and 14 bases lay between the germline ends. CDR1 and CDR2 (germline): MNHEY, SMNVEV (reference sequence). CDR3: CASSNWVNHTEAFF. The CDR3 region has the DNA TGTGCCAGCAGCAATTGGGTAAATCACACTGAAGCTTTCTTT.

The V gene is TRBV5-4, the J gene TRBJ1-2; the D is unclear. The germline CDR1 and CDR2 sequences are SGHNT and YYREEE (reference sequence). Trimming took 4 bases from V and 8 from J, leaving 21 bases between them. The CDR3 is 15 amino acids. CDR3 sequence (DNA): TGTGCCAGCAGCCCTAGGGATGGTATTAGTTCGGGCTACACCTTC. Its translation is CASSPRDGISSGYTF.

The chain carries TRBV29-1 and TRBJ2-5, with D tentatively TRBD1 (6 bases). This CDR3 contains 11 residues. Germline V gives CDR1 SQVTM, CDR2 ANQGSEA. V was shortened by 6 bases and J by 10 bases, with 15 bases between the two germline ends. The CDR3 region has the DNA TGCAGCGTGCGAGCTACAGGGTTCCAGTACTTC. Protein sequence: CSVRATGFQYF. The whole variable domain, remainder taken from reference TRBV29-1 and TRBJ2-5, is SAVISQKPSRDICQRGTSLTIQCQVDSQVTMMFWYRQQPGQSLTLIATANQGSEATYESGFVIDKFPISRPNLTFSTLTVSNMSPEDSSIYLCSVRATGFQYFGPGTRLLVL.

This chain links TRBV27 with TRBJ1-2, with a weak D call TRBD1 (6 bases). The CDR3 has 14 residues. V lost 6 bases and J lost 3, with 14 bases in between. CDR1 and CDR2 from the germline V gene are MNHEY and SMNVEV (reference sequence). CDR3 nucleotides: TGTGCCAGCAGACGGACAGTCAGGGACTATGGCTACACCTTC. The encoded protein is CASRRTVRDYGYTF.

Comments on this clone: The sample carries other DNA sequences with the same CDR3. CDR3 residues: CASSPSRNSGNTIYF. CDR3 coding DNA: TGTGCCAGCTCACCTTCACGAAACTCTGGAAACACCATATATTTT. V and J are TRBV18 and TRBJ1-3; D is unclear. Trimming took 3 bases from V and 0 from J, leaving 9 bases between them. Germline V CDR1 and CDR2: KGHSH, LQKENI. The CDR3 sequence is 15 residues long.